Listed here is a single TCR beta chain. What it binds is unknown. This record comes from a study of T cell repertoires and leukemia-associated antigens. Broader study findings: The four groups had similar numbers of Vbeta, Jbeta genes and CDR3s. Expanded clones' antigen specificity and function were not directly tested.

V was clipped by 6 bases and J by 0 bases; unmatched bases: 19. Germline V CDR1 and CDR2: DFQATT, SNEGSKA (reference sequence). The CDR3 contains 18 residues. TCRdb re-called the 5' RACE reads with MiXCR, one entry per CDR3 protein. The top ten clones hold 33% of a sample with around 12,000 distinct CDR3 sequences, roughly 39% of them seen once. The sequence was collected from a female donor in good health. Input material: CD3+ T cells sorted from blood and cultured. The gene calls are TRBV20-1 and TRBJ2-7; 8 positions agree with TRBD2. This CDR3 reads CSASSFWSLGTSSYEQYF. The CDR3 nucleotides are TGCAGTGCCAGCAGTTTTTGGAGTCTGGGGACTAGCTCCTACGAGCAGTACTTC.